The TCR beta chain under discussion was sequenced for a study of blood T cell repertoires in COVID-19. The Seattle site enrolled patients during active infection and followed them longitudinally. Germline CDR1 is KGHSH and CDR2 is LQKENI. CDR3 length: 15 residues. Trimming pared 6 bases from V and 2 bases from J, leaving 16 bases between. As processed by the authors: Amplification from reference gene primers served as the basis for estimated nucleated cell counts. The protocol was immunoSEQ multiplex PCR, while the TCRdb copy is restricted to in-frame clones and leaves out a portion. For V, J and clone size, that table is used; D and trimming come from the DNA. Of about 300,000 clones in the sample, around nine tenths are singletons; the top ten hold nearly 7%.

Sequenced input: peripheral blood. This TCR came from a woman between 25 and 40 years old with COVID-19, enrolled during active disease. This sequence joins TRBV18 and TRBJ1-1, with a tentative D call TRBD1 (5 bases). The CDR3 DNA reads TGTGCCAGCTCCCCTAAGGGGAAAAGTAACACTGAAGCTTTCTTT. Translation: CASSPKGKSNTEAFF.